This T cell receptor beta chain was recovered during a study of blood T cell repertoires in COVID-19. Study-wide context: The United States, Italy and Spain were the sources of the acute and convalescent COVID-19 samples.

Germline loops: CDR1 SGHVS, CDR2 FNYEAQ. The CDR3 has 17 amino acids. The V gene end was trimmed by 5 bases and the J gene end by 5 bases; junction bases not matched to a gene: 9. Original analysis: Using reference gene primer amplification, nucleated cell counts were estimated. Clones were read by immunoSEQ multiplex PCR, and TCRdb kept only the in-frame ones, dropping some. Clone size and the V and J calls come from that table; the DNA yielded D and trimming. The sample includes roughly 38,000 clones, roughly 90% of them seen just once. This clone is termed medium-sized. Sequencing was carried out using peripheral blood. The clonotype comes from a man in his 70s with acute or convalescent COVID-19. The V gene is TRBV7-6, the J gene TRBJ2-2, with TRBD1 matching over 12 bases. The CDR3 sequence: CASSPTGTGGLTGELFF. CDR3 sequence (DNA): TGTGCCAGCAGCCCGACGGGGACAGGGGGCCTGACCGGGGAGCTGTTTTTT.